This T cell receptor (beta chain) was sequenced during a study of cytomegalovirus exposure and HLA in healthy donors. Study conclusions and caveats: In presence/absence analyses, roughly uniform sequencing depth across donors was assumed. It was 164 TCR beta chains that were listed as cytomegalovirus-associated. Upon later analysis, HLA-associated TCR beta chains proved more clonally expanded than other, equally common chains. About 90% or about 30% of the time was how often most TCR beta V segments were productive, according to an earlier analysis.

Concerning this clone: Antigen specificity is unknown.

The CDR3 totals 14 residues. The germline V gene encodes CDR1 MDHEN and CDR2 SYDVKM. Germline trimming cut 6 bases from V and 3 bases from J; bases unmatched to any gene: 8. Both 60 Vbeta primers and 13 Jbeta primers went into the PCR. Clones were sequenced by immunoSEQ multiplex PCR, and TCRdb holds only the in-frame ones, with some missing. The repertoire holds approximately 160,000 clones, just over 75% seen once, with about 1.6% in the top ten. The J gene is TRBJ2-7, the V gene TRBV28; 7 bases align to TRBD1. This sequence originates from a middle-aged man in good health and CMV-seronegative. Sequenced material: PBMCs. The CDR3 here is CASSLTGVRYEQYF. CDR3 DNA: TGTGCCAGCAGCCTTACAGGGGTTCGCTACGAGCAGTACTTC.